Described below is a single T cell receptor (beta chain) sequence and its context. Its antigen is not identified. Time point defined: week 5, during vaccination. Each dose of the vaccine consisted of 300 ug of mutant IDH1 20-mer peptide, with topical imiquimod. This record comes from a study of a mutant IDH1 vaccine in newly diagnosed glioma. The CDR3 is made up of 13 amino acids. CDR1 LNHDA and CDR2 SQIVND come from the germline V gene (reference sequence). V lost 7 bases, J lost 0 bases, and 10 bases lay in between. TCRdb keeps only in-frame clones here, not all; method: immunoSEQ multiplex PCR. The sample has about 40,000 clones, approximately 91% seen once; the top ten hold around 2.8%.

V and J are TRBV19 and TRBJ2-7, with TRBD2 as a possible D gene (7 bases). This TCR came from a man in his fifties with glioma. Specimen: PBMCs, collected from a glioma patient whose treatment included an IDH1 peptide vaccine. In DNA form, the CDR3 reads TGTGCCAGTAAGGGGGGGGCCTCCTACGAGCAGTACTTC. Protein: CASKGGASYEQYF.